The 14 T cell receptor beta chains presented below share a single source sample, sequenced in a study of blood T cells in healthy people across ages. PCR was performed a second time for about 7 to 12 cycles using a sample-barcoded 5' primer and a J-beta primer mix. TCRdb reprocessed the 5' RACE reads via MiXCR and lists one record per CDR3 protein. The repertoire holds about 780,000 distinct CDR3 sequences, with about 46% as singletons. The specimen sequenced was blood. These receptors originate from an elderly man in good health.

There are a few counts of this clonotype. The chain employs TRBV11-3 and TRBJ2-7, with 10 positions matching TRBD2. The CDR3 sequence is 17 residues long. Unmatched junction bases numbered 8, after V lost 1 base and J lost 2 bases. The germline gives CDR1 SGHNT, CDR2 YENEEA. The CDR3 DNA reads TGTGCCAGCAGCTTAGTCCTAGCGGGAGTTACCGCCTACGAGCAGTACTTC. This translates into CASSLVLAGVTAYEQYF.

This chain links TRBV4-3 with TRBJ1-2; tentative D call: TRBD1 (5 bases). Germline V gene data show CDR1 as LGHNA and CDR2 as YSLEER. Trimming stripped 1 base from V and 4 bases from J, with 13 bases between. The CDR3 length is 15 residues. CDR3 bases: TGCGCCAGCAGCCAAGGGGCCGGGGGAATCTATGGCTACACCTTC. Translated, it gives CASSQGAGGIYGYTF.

Only a few counts were recorded for this clonotype. The chain links TRBV29-1 to TRBJ2-1; D remains ambiguous. The germline V gene encodes CDR1 SQVTM and CDR2 ANQGSEA. V lost 7 bases and J lost 3, with 13 bases in between. This CDR3 is built from 13 residues. Here the CDR3 reads CSGSLRSYNEQFF. The CDR3, as DNA: TGCAGCGGGAGTCTTCGCAGCTACAATGAGCAGTTCTTC.

The chain recombines TRBV30 with TRBJ1-6; 9 bases fit TRBD1. In germline, CDR1 is GTSNPN, CDR2 SVGIG (reference sequence). The CDR3 covers 15 residues. Trimming cost V 0 bases and J 8 bases; bases outside gene matches: 5. The chain's CDR3 is CAWSVGRTGDSPLHF. The CDR3 bases are TGTGCCTGGAGTGTAGGGAGGACAGGGGATTCACCCCTCCACTTT.

This clonotype was found a few times. The rearrangement links TRBV29-1 to TRBJ2-5, with a tentative D call TRBD1 (6 bases). Germline values: CDR1 SQVTM, CDR2 ANQGSEA. The CDR3 spans 12 residues. The V end lost 6 bases, the J end lost 11 bases, and 19 bases lay between the germline ends. The CDR3 coding sequence is TGCAGCGTCAGGACAGAAGTCAATGAGCAGTACTTC. Protein sequence: CSVRTEVNEQYF. The variable domain in full, with the rest retrieved from reference TRBV29-1 and TRBJ2-5, is SAVISQKPSRDICQRGTSLTIQCQVDSQVTMMFWYRQQPGQSLTLIATANQGSEATYESGFVIDKFPISRPNLTFSTLTVSNMSPEDSSIYLCSVRTEVNEQYFGPGTRLLVL.

This chain links TRBV5-1 with TRBJ2-7; a weak D match, TRBD1 (5 bases). The V gene lost 4 bases and the J gene lost 0 bases, with 11 bases spanning the gap. Germline V gene lookup returns CDR1 SGHRS and CDR2 YFSETQ. The CDR3 runs to 14 residues. The CDR3 coding sequence is TGCGCCAGCAGCACTACAGGATTCTCCTACGAGCAGTACTTC. The encoded protein is CASSTTGFSYEQYF.

This chain uses TRBV25-1 with TRBJ1-2; possible D gene TRBD1, 6 bases. Germline values: CDR1 MGHDK, CDR2 SYGVNS. V lost 7 bases to trimming and J lost 6 bases, with 12 bases between them. This CDR3 region has 12 residues. CDR3 sequence reads: CASTSYRDGYTF. CDR3 bases: TGTGCCAGCACGTCATACAGGGATGGCTACACCTTC.

The chain employs TRBV30 and TRBJ1-4, with a tentative D call TRBD1 (5 bases). Germline assignment: CDR1 GTSNPN and CDR2 SVGIG (reference sequence). The V end was cut by 1 base, the J end by 3 bases, with 9 bases between. There are 14 residues in the CDR3. CDR3 residues: CAWSGTRANEKLFF. The DNA for the CDR3 is TGTGCCTGGAGTGGGACAAGGGCTAATGAAAAACTGTTTTTT.

The chain has TRBV11-2 and TRBJ2-5, with 10 bases identical to TRBD1. CDR1 is SGHAT, CDR2 FQNNGV, per germline. With V trimmed by 4 bases and J by 4 bases, 6 bases remained unmatched. The CDR3 has 15 amino acids. The CDR3 coding sequence is TGTGCCAGCAGCTCGGGACAGGGGCACGGAGAGACCCAGTACTTC. Its translation is CASSSGQGHGETQYF. Based on the CDR3 plus reference TRBV11-2 and TRBJ2-5, the full variable domain is EAGVAQSPRYKIIEKRQSVAFWCNPISGHATLYWYQQILGQGPKLLIQFQNNGVVDDSQLPKDRFSAERLKGVDSTLKIQPAKLEDSAVYLCASSSGQGHGETQYFGPGTRLLVL.

CDR3 nucleotide sequence: TGTGCCAGCAGCGTAGCCGGCAGTCACCAACCCTACGAGCAGTACTTC. This codes for CASSVAGSHQPYEQYF. This chain uses TRBV9 with TRBJ2-4; unclear D gene. The DNA matches TRBJ2-7 better at its end, which makes the J call doubtful. The CDR3 has 16 residues. CDR1 is SGDLS and CDR2 is YYNGEE in the germline V gene.

V gene TRBV4-2 combines with J gene TRBJ2-7; 7 bases are shared with TRBD2. The germline gives CDR1 LGHNA, CDR2 YNFKEQ. This CDR3 is 17 amino acids long. Unmatched junction bases numbered 18, after V lost 4 bases and J lost 6 bases. The CDR3 loop is CASSLRLAVPPGGEQYF. The CDR3 DNA sequence: TGTGCCAGCAGCCTTAGACTAGCAGTCCCCCCAGGAGGCGAGCAGTACTTC.

This clonotype was counted a single time. This chain links TRBV3-1 with TRBJ2-1, with D unresolved. V lost 1 base, J lost 3 bases, and 7 bases lay in between. The length of the CDR3 is 14 residues. CDR1 LGHDT and CDR2 YNNKEL come from the germline V gene (reference sequence). The CDR3 DNA follows: TGTGCCAGCAGCCAAGTTCTGAGCTACAATGAGCAGTTCTTC. Its protein product is CASSQVLSYNEQFF.

Only a few counts were recorded for this clonotype. J is TRBJ1-2 and V is TRBV30, with unresolved D. Deletions cut 4 bases from V and 0 bases from J, with 12 bases between. Germline V gene data show CDR1 as GTSNPN and CDR2 as SVGIG (reference sequence). The CDR3 has 14 amino acids. Written as DNA, the CDR3 is TGTGCCTGGATATCTAAGGGATCTAACTATGGCTACACCTTC. This translates into CAWISKGSNYGYTF.

The chain is built from TRBV9 and TRBJ1-2, with D uncertain. The V gene's germline CDR1 is SGDLS and CDR2 YYNGEE. This CDR3 has 15 amino acids. Trimming shortened V by 3 bases and J by 4 bases, and 16 bases separated the two germline ends. Written as DNA, the CDR3 is TGTGCCAGCAGCGACCGACCGGAGATTGGCTATGGCTACACCTTC. It codes for CASSDRPEIGYGYTF.